Listed below are T cell receptor beta chains from one sample, sequenced in a study of blood T cells in healthy people across ages. MiXCR, run by TCRdb on the 5' RACE reads, gives a single entry per CDR3 protein. The sample lists approximately 1,000,000 distinct CDR3 sequences; more than 30% were seen once. Sequenced material: blood. These receptors all stem from a man aged 18 to 35 in good health. Each CDR3 is given with its conserved first and last residue. The D gene is left open where the match is weak. Clone size appears in some rows only: once, few, many, or a class for an expanded clone.

d_call clone_size j_call v_call cdr3_aa cdr3_nt
. . TRBJ1-4 TRBV5-1 CASSLAALPTTNEKLFF TGCGCCAGCAGCTTGGCCGCCTTGCCTACAACTAATGAAAAACTGTTTTTT
. . TRBJ1-5 TRBV20-1 CSASSGGDQPQHF TGCAGTGCTAGTTCGGGGGGCGATCAGCCCCAGCATTTT
. few TRBJ2-3 TRBV10-2 CASTLRDTQYF TGCGCCAGCACCCTTAGGGATACGCAGTATTTT
. few TRBJ1-5 TRBV4-1 CASSQDQAPNQPQHF TGCGCCAGCAGCCAAGATCAAGCCCCCAATCAGCCCCAGCATTTT
TRBD2 . TRBJ2-2 TRBV12-3/TRBV12-4 CASSGGAGELFF TGTGCCAGCAGTGGGGGGGCCGGGGAGCTGTTTTTT
. . TRBJ1-1 TRBV6-5 CARRWDRGPEAFF TGTGCCCGCAGGTGGGACCGAGGCCCCGAAGCTTTCTTT
. . TRBJ2-3 TRBV12-5 CASGLFTPAEDTQYF TGTGCTAGTGGTTTGTTTACCCCCGCGGAGGATACGCAGTATTTT
TRBD2 . TRBJ2-1 TRBV27 CASSGGGRYNEQFF TGTGCCAGCAGTGGGGGAGGGCGATACAATGAGCAGTTCTTC
. few TRBJ2-1 TRBV12-5 CASVLNSPLGEQFF TGTGCTAGTGTACTCAACTCCCCCCTAGGAGAGCAGTTCTTC
. many TRBJ2-2 TRBV9 CASSVGGVTGELFF TGTGCCAGCAGCGTCGGCGGGGTCACCGGGGAGCTGTTTTTT
. few TRBJ1-1 TRBV9 CASSAVTENTEAFF TGTGCCAGCAGCGCCGTTACTGAGAACACTGAAGCTTTCTTT
. . TRBJ1-1 TRBV24-1 CATSGGRYTEAFF TGTGCCACCAGTGGGGGACGGTACACTGAAGCTTTCTTT
. . TRBJ2-2 TRBV7-2 CASSATVNTGELFF TGTGCCAGCAGCGCAACAGTTAACACCGGGGAGCTGTTTTTT
. few TRBJ1-5 TRBV9 CASSEKTVSNQPQHF TGTGCCAGCAGCGAAAAGACAGTTAGCAATCAGCCCCAGCATTTT
. . TRBJ2-5 TRBV29-1 CSVNREGETQYF TGCAGCGTCAACAGGGAAGGGGAGACCCAGTACTTC
. . TRBJ2-7 TRBV24-1 CATSRRAGLLGDNEQYF TGTGCCACCAGCCGCCGGGCGGGGCTATTGGGGGACAATGAGCAGTACTTC
. . TRBJ2-1 TRBV7-8 CASSLVVSGSSYNEQFF TGTGCCAGCAGCTTAGTTGTTAGCGGAAGCTCCTACAATGAGCAGTTCTTC
. few TRBJ1-4 TRBV2 CASRRGDATNEKLFF TGTGCCAGCAGGAGGGGTGACGCAACTAATGAAAAACTGTTTTTT
. once TRBJ2-1 TRBV14 CASSQGGRTNEQFF TGTGCCAGCAGCCAAGGGGGCAGGACCAATGAGCAGTTCTTC
TRBD1 few TRBJ1-2 TRBV9 CASSVAGTEHGYTF TGTGCCAGCAGCGTAGCTGGGACAGAGCATGGCTACACCTTC
TRBD1 few TRBJ2-5 TRBV10-3 CAIRGDSQETQYF TGTGCCATCAGGGGGGACAGCCAAGAGACCCAGTACTTC
TRBD1 . TRBJ1-2 TRBV7-9 CASSTAGTGLGYTF TGTGCCAGCAGCACAGCCGGGACAGGGCTTGGCTACACCTTC
. . TRBJ1-2 TRBV6-5 CGSAAAGQGYGYTF TGTGGCAGCGCCGCTGCGGGGCAGGGCTATGGCTACACCTTC
TRBD1 few TRBJ2-7 TRBV3-1 CASSQNRGSEQYF TGTGCCAGCAGCCAGAACAGGGGAAGCGAGCAGTACTTC
. . TRBJ2-1 TRBV7-2 CASSLLTDYPYEQFF TGTGCCAGCAGCTTATTGACGGACTATCCATACGAGCAGTTCTTC
. few TRBJ1-2 TRBV4-1 CASSPVGQGAHGYTF TGCGCCAGCAGCCCCGTTGGGCAAGGGGCCCATGGCTACACCTTC
. many TRBJ1-2 TRBV4-3 CASSQDRRRENYGYTF TGCGCCAGCAGCCAAGATCGGCGCAGGGAAAACTATGGCTACACCTTC
. . TRBJ1-1 TRBV27 CASSLVGRAEAFF TGTGCCAGCAGTTTAGTGGGTAGGGCTGAAGCTTTCTTT
TRBD2 . TRBJ2-5 TRBV10-3 CAISERGGEETQYF TGTGCCATCAGTGAACGGGGGGGCGAGGAGACCCAGTACTTC
. . TRBJ1-5 TRBV20-1 CSARDSHQPQHF TGCAGTGCTAGAGATTCGCATCAGCCCCAGCATTTT
. . TRBJ2-2 TRBV21-1 CASSNKTGNGELFF TGTGCCAGCAGCAATAAAACAGGGAACGGGGAGCTGTTTTTT
TRBD1 . TRBJ2-1 TRBV12-3/TRBV12-4 CASSSSRDRGSGIEQFF TGTGCCAGCAGTTCGTCCCGGGACAGGGGGTCCGGCATTGAGCAGTTCTTC
TRBD1 . TRBJ2-7 TRBV9 CASSVASGTGITSYNEQYF TGTGCCAGCAGCGTAGCTTCGGGGACAGGGATAACCTCCTACAATGAGCAGTACTTC
TRBD1 once TRBJ1-2 TRBV30 CAWSTGQGRRGYTF TGTGCCTGGAGTACCGGACAGGGTCGGCGTGGCTACACCTTC
TRBD1 . TRBJ1-1 TRBV4-3 CASSQDLPGTATEAFF TGCGCCAGCAGCCAAGACCTTCCCGGGACAGCCACTGAAGCTTTCTTT
. . TRBJ2-2 TRBV10-3 CAIRRGGGNTGELFF TGTGCCATCCGACGAGGGGGGGGTAACACCGGGGAGCTGTTTTTT
. . TRBJ2-5 TRBV4-2 CVSSQDLSRGTQYF TGTGTCAGCAGCCAAGATCTTAGCAGGGGGACCCAGTACTTC
TRBD1 once TRBJ1-1 TRBV5-1 CASAKGQGASEAFF TGCGCCAGCGCCAAGGGACAGGGGGCTTCTGAAGCTTTCTTT
. many TRBJ2-5 TRBV4-2 CASSQEESLGSPQETQYF TGTGCCAGCAGTCAAGAAGAGAGTTTGGGCAGTCCCCAAGAGACCCAGTACTTC
. few TRBJ1-1 TRBV4-2 CASSPPFRATEAFF TGTGCCAGCAGCCCACCCTTCCGGGCAACTGAAGCTTTCTTT
TRBD1 . TRBJ2-3 TRBV25-1 CASSGSRGPNGGHTQYF TGTGCCAGCAGCGGATCCAGGGGGCCTAATGGGGGGCATACGCAGTATTTT
TRBD2 . TRBJ2-3 TRBV24-1 CATSDRAGDTDTQYF TGTGCCACCAGTGACAGGGCGGGGGACACAGATACGCAGTATTTT